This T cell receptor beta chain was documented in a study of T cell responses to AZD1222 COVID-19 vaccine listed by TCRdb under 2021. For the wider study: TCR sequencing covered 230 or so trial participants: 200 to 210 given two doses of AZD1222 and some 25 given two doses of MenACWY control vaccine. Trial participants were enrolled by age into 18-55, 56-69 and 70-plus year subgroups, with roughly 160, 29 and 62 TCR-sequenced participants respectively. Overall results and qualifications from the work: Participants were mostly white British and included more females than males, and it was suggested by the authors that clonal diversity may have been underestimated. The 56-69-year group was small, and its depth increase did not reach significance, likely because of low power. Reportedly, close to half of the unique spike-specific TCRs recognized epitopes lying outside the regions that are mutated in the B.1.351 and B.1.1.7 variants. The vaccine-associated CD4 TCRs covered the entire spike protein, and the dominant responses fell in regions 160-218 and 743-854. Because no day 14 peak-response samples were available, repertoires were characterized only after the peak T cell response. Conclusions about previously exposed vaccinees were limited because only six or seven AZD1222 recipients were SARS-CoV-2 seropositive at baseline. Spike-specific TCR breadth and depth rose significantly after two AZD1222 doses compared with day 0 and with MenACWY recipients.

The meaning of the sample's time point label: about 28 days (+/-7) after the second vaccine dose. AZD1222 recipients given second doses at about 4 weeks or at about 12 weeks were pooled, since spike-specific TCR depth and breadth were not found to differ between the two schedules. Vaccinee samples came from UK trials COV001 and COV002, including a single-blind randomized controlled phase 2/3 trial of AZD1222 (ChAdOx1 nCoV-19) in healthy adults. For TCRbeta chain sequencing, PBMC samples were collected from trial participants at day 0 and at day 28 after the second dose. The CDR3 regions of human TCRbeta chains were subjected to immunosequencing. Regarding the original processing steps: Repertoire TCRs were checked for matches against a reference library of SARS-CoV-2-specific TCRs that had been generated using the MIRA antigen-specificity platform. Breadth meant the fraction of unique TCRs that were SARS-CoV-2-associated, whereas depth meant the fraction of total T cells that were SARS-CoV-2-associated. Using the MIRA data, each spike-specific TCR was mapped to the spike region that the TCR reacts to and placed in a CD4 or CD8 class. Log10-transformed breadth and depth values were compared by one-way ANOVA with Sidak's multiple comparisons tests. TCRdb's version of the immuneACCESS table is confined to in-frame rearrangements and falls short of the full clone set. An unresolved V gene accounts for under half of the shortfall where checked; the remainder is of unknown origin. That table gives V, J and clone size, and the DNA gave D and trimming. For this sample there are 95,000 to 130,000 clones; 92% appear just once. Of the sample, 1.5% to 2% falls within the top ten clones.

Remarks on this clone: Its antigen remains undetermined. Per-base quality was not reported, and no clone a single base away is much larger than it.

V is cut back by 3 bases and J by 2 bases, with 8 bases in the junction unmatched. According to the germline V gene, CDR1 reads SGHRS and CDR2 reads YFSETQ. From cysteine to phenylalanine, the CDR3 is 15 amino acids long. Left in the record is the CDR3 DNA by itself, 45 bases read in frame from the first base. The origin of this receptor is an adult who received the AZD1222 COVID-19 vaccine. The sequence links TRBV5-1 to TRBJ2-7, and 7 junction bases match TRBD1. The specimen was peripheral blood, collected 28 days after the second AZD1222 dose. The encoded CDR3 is CASSSGQVTAYEQYF. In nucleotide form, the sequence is TGCGCCAGCAGCTCAGGACAGGTCACAGCCTACGAGCAGTACTTC.